The next 21 T cell receptor beta chains were all read from a single sample in a study of blood T cell repertoires in COVID-19 (dated by TCRdb to the early 2020s). Receptor amplification or capture employed the immunoSEQ multiplex PCR assay. TCRdb provides this immuneACCESS table in a form limited to in-frame rearrangements. Some clones are lacking; in checked studies, under half of them reflect an unresolved V gene, and why the rest are absent is not known. The sample table contains about 340,000 clones; only one count was recorded for about 90% of them. In total, the top ten clones hold about 7.3% of the sample. The sequencing input was peripheral blood. These receptors were taken from a woman between 70 and 85 years old with COVID-19, enrolled during active disease.

The rearrangement links TRBV7-9 to TRBJ1-1; TRBD1 is a possible D gene (6 bases). Germline loops: CDR1 SEHNR, CDR2 FQNEAQ (reference sequence). The V end lost 4 bases, the J end lost 8 bases, and 8 bases lay between the germline ends. The CDR3 has 11 amino acids. In DNA, the CDR3 is TGTGCCAGCAGCTGGGGGCAGGAAGCTTTCTTT. Translated: CASSWGQEAFF.

This clone appeared a single time. The chain links TRBV25-1 to TRBJ1-2, with D possibly matching TRBD1 (6 bases). Germline assignment: CDR1 MGHDK and CDR2 SYGVNS. V was cut by 3 bases and J by 6 bases, with 20 bases left in between. CDR3 length: 16 residues. In nucleotides, the CDR3 is TGTGCCAGCAGTGACTCACGTAAGGCAGGGGCCGATGGCTACACCTTC. Translation: CASSDSRKAGADGYTF.

The chain has TRBV19 and TRBJ2-2, with D tentatively TRBD2 (7 bases). Germline CDR1 is LNHDA and CDR2 is SQIVND (reference sequence). With 5 bases removed from V and 7 bases from J, the gap between germline ends came to 17 bases. The CDR3 has 15 amino acids. As DNA, the CDR3 is TGTGCCAGTAGTCCCCGTTGGGGGGGGCTCGGGGAGCTGTTTTTT. This encodes CASSPRWGGLGELFF.

V usage is TRBV5-4 and J usage is TRBJ2-1; 7 nucleotides match TRBD1. CDR1 is SGHNT and CDR2 is YYREEE in the germline V gene (reference sequence). This CDR3 spans 15 amino acids. Trimming at V came to 0 bases and at J to 4 bases, leaving 4 bases not matched to a gene. This CDR3 is CASSLGTGLYNEQFF. The CDR3 DNA reads as TGTGCCAGCAGCTTGGGGACAGGCCTATACAATGAGCAGTTCTTC. The variable domain in full, with the rest retrieved from reference TRBV5-4 and TRBJ2-1, is ETGVTQSPTHLIKTRGQQVTLRCSSQSGHNTVSWYQQALGQGPQFIFQYYREEENGRGNFPPRFSGLQFPNYSSELNVNALELDDSALYLCASSLGTGLYNEQFFGPGTRLTVL.

The chain has TRBV24-1 and TRBJ1-2, with D possibly being TRBD1 (5 bases). CDR1 and CDR2 from the germline V gene are KGHDR and SFDVKD. This CDR3 has 13 amino acids. The germline V and J ends were trimmed by 5 bases and 6 bases, with 12 bases remaining between them. The CDR3, as DNA: TGTGCCACCAGTGTCCCGGGGGTGGATGGCTACACCTTC. Encoded protein: CATSVPGVDGYTF.

The V and J genes are TRBV7-6 and TRBJ2-2, with 9 bases identical to TRBD1. With V trimmed by 3 bases and J by 2 bases, 4 bases remained unmatched. From germline, CDR1 is SGHVS and CDR2 FNYEAQ. There are 16 residues in the CDR3. CDR3: CASSFGTGTNTGELFF. CDR3 coding DNA: TGTGCCAGCAGCTTTGGGACAGGGACAAACACCGGGGAGCTGTTTTTT. Full variable domain (outside the CDR3, taken from reference TRBV7-6 and TRBJ2-2): GAGVSQSPRYKVTKRGQDVALRCDPISGHVSLYWYRQALGQGPEFLTYFNYEAQQDKSGLPNDRFSAERPEGSISTLTIQRTEQRDSAMYRCASSFGTGTNTGELFFGEGSRLTVL.

This chain uses TRBV7-6 with TRBJ1-4, with no clear D. V was clipped by 5 bases and J by 10 bases, with 17 bases between them. The CDR3 is 14 residues long. Germline CDR1 is SGHVS and CDR2 is FNYEAQ. For the CDR3, the DNA is TGTGCCAGCAGCCCGGGAGATAGGCTTGGAAAACTGTTTTTT. Protein: CASSPGDRLGKLFF.

This chain links TRBV5-6 with TRBJ1-1; D gene ambiguous. With 4 bases removed from V and 5 bases from J, the gap between germline ends came to 15 bases. The germline V gene has CDR1 SGHDT and CDR2 YYEEEE. The CDR3 spans 14 residues. CDR3: CASSAQPSGTEAFF. The DNA for the CDR3 is TGTGCCAGCAGCGCCCAGCCATCGGGTACTGAAGCTTTCTTT.

This chain joins TRBV10-2 and TRBJ1-2; D may be TRBD1 (6 bases). CDR1 is WSHSY, CDR2 SAAADI, per germline. The CDR3 length is 12 residues. Trimming stripped 6 bases from V and 8 bases from J, with 13 bases between. The DNA for the CDR3 is TGCGCCAGCAGACCCACAGGGCAGGGCTACACCTTC. This translates into CASRPTGQGYTF.

This chain joins TRBV2 and TRBJ2-6, with 11 bases aligning to TRBD1. Germline assignment: CDR1 SNHLY and CDR2 FYNNEI. Trimming at V came to 6 bases and at J to 2 bases, leaving 0 bases not matched to a gene. The CDR3 runs 15 residues. CDR3 DNA: TGTGCCAGCAGGGACAGGGGGCCTGGGGCCAACGTCCTGACTTTC. It yields the protein CASRDRGPGANVLTF.

V gene TRBV5-1 combines with J gene TRBJ1-2; TRBD1 is a possible D gene (5 bases). Trimming left V 0 bases short and J 4 bases short, with 13 bases between. The CDR3 spans 15 residues. CDR1 is SGHRS, CDR2 YFSETQ, per germline. The CDR3 sequence is CASSLDGGSLYGYTF. In DNA, the CDR3 is TGCGCCAGCAGCTTGGACGGGGGATCTCTCTATGGCTACACCTTC.

J is TRBJ1-1 and V is TRBV11-2; D is unclear. The germline V gene has CDR1 SGHAT and CDR2 FQNNGV. V shed 1 base and J shed 4 bases, with 4 bases lying between them. The CDR3 length is 12 residues. Here the CDR3 reads CASSLGATEAFF. CDR3 nucleotides: TGTGCCAGCAGCTTAGGAGCCACTGAAGCTTTCTTT.

This clone was found once. This chain joins TRBV4-3 and TRBJ1-2; D not resolved. Germline assignment: CDR1 LGHNA and CDR2 YSLEER. Trimming took off 5 bases at V and 3 bases at J, with 13 bases between the two ends. CDR3 length equals 14 residues. The CDR3 coding sequence is TGCGCCAGCAGCGCTACCATTTCCGACTATGGCTACACCTTC. Its protein is CASSATISDYGYTF.

The rearrangement links TRBV9 to TRBJ1-6, with D unresolved. Germline lookup yields CDR1 SGDLS and CDR2 YYNGEE. The CDR3 consists of 14 residues. The V end lost 7 bases, the J end lost 10 bases, and 18 bases lay between the germline ends. The CDR3 region is CASGPGGVNSPLHF. CDR3 DNA sequence: TGTGCCAGCGGCCCCGGTGGAGTAAACTCACCCCTCCACTTT. Together with reference TRBV9 and TRBJ1-6, the CDR3 gives the full variable domain: DSGVTQTPKHLITATGQRVTLRCSPRSGDLSVYWYQQSLDQGLQFLIQYYNGEERAKGNILERFSAQQFPDLHSELNLSSLELGDSALYFCASGPGGVNSPLHFGNGTRLTVT.

V and J are TRBV10-1 and TRBJ1-5; 11 bases fit TRBD1. This CDR3 is 17 amino acids long. V gave up 6 bases and J gave up 2 bases; unmatched junction bases: 9. CDR1 and CDR2 from the germline V gene are WNHNN and SYGVQD (reference sequence). The DNA for the CDR3 is TGCGCCAGCAGCCAAAGGACAGGGGGCAGGTGCAATCAGCCCCAGCATTTT. This encodes CASSQRTGGRCNQPQHF.

This rearrangement joins TRBV10-3 to TRBJ1-3, with D possibly matching TRBD1 (5 bases). With 10 bases removed from V and 4 bases from J, the gap between germline ends came to 17 bases. Germline loops: CDR1 ENHRY, CDR2 SYGVKD. This CDR3 has 14 amino acids. The CDR3 protein is CATDGGGPGNTIYF. CDR3 bases: TGTGCCACCGACGGGGGAGGCCCCGGAAACACCATATATTTT.

DNA for the CDR3: TGTGCCAGCAGCTTTACAGGGAGTGGCTACACCTTC. Its protein product is CASSFTGSGYTF. The chain couples TRBV11-2 to TRBJ1-2, with D perhaps TRBD1 (6 bases). Germline V CDR1 and CDR2: SGHAT, FQNNGV. Trimming removed 3 bases at V and 7 bases at J, with 9 bases between. This CDR3 has 12 residues.

The chain joins TRBV3-1 (or the pseudogene TRBV3-2) to TRBJ2-5, with D unresolved. This CDR3 comprises 12 residues. Per the germline V gene, CDR1 is LGHDT and CDR2 is YNNKEL (reference sequence). Trimming removed 8 bases at V and 4 bases at J, with 11 bases between. The CDR3 DNA follows: TGTGCCAGCCGCCTCCCGGGAGAGACCCAGTACTTC. This encodes CASRLPGETQYF.

The chain is built from TRBV3-1 (or the pseudogene TRBV3-2) and TRBJ1-2; D gene uncertain. The germline V and J ends were trimmed by 6 bases and 3 bases, with 5 bases remaining between them. The CDR3 is 11 amino acids. CDR1 and CDR2 from the germline V gene are LGHDT and YNNKEL (reference sequence). CDR3 protein: CASSRDYGYTF. DNA for the CDR3: TGTGCCAGCAGTCGCGACTATGGCTACACCTTC.

Written as DNA, the CDR3 is TGTGCCAGTAAAGCAGCGGAACAGGGGGCCGAAGGAGCTTTCTTT. Translating gives CASKAAEQGAEGAFF. The chain joins TRBV19 to TRBJ1-1; 9 nucleotides line up with TRBD1. The germline V gene encodes CDR1 LNHDA and CDR2 SQIVND (reference sequence). V dropped 7 bases and J dropped 10; count of bases not matched to a gene: 16. The CDR3 contains 15 residues.

This chain links TRBV5-4 with TRBJ1-2; the D is unclear. Germline-derived CDR1 and CDR2 are SGHNT and YYREEE (reference sequence). This CDR3 is 14 amino acids long. The V end lost 0 bases, the J end lost 4 bases, and 10 bases lay between the germline ends. The CDR3 nucleotides read TGTGCCAGCAGCTTGGAGGCAGAGGTCTATGGCTACACCTTC. It encodes CASSLEAEVYGYTF.